The sequence of this T cell receptor beta chain was determined in a study of cytomegalovirus exposure and HLA in healthy donors. The CDR3 consists of 16 residues. The V gene's germline CDR1 is SGHRS and CDR2 YFSETQ. Of note for this clone: Its antigen remains unidentified. Sequence at one end of the junction differs from germline and may be a read error.

Findings and limits, study-wide: Rare TCR sequences dominated, though some public TCRs recurred in many donors. There was a cluster of highly shared sequence variants that was likely a sequencing artifact.

Regarding donors, all were healthy bone marrow donors. Researchers ran the PCR with 60 Vbeta and 13 Jbeta primers. Method: immunoSEQ multiplex PCR; TCRdb's copy keeps in-frame clones and lacks some. The table lists around 100,000 clones, roughly 71% of them singletons, with 9.5% to 13% in the top ten. V usage is TRBV5-1 and J usage is TRBJ1-5; 12 bases fit TRBD1. Sequenced sample: PBMCs. This TCR was recovered from a man aged 40-55 years in good health and CMV-seropositive. CDR3 in amino acids: CASGLGQGASNQPQHF. The CDR3 bases are TGCGCCAGCGGCTTGGGACAGGGGGCGAGCAATCAGCCCCAGCATTTT.